This entry is about one T cell receptor (beta chain). This specimen comes from a study of blood T cell repertoires in COVID-19. Study-wide background: Sites across the United States, Italy and Spain contributed samples from acute and convalescent COVID-19. PBMCs, B-cell-depleted T cells, or T cells provided the cDNA or gDNA that made up the material.

Cohorts were determined from participant-reported clinical history. Authors' processing steps: Reference gene primers were amplified, and this amplification served to estimate nucleated cell counts. Profiling relied on immunoSEQ multiplex PCR, and the TCRdb table lists in-frame clones only, not all of them. Clone size and the V and J calls come from that table; the DNA yielded D and trimming. The sample shows 470,000 or so clones, about 85% of them seen only once. The V gene end was trimmed by 7 bases and the J gene end by 5 bases; junction bases not matched to a gene: 11. CDR1 and CDR2 (germline): SNHLY, FYNNEI. CDR3 length: 15 amino acids.

The receptor was derived from a woman between 18 and 29 years old with acute COVID-19. Sequenced input: PBMCs or T cells enriched from blood (not recorded which). The rearrangement uses TRBV2 and TRBJ1-1, with TRBD1 identical over 9 bases. CDR3 coding DNA: TGTGCCAGCATAGAACGGACAGGGGATAGGACTGAAGCTTTCTTT. Translation: CASIERTGDRTEAFF.